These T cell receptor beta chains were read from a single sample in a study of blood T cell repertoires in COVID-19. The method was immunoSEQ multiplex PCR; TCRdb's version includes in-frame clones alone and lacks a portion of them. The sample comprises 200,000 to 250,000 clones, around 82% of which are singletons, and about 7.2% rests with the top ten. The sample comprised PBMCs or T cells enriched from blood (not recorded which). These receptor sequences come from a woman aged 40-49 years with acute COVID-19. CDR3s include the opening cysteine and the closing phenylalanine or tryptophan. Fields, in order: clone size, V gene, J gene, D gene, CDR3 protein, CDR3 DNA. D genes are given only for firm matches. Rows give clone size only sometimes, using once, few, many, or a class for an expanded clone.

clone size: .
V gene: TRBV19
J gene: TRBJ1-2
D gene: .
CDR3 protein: CASSTGTSYGGYTF
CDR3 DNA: TGTGCCAGTAGTACCGGGACATCCTATGGTGGCTACACCTTC

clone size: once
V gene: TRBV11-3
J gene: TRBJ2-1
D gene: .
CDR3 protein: CASSQNRGLNEQFF
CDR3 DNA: TGTGCCAGCAGCCAAAACCGGGGGTTAAATGAGCAGTTCTTC

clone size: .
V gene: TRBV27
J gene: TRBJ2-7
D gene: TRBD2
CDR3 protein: CASRTPPSGRKYEQYF
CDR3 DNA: TGTGCCAGCAGAACCCCGCCTAGCGGGAGAAAATACGAGCAGTACTTC

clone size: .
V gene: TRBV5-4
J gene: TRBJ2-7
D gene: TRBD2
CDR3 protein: CASSLSAGVVVYEQYF
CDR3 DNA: TGTGCCAGCAGCCTTTCAGCGGGAGTGGTGGTCTACGAGCAGTACTTC

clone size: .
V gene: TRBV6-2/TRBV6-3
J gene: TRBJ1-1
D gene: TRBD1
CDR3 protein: CASSDFDRGITEAFF
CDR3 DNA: TGTGCCAGCAGCGACTTCGACAGGGGCATCACTGAAGCTTTCTTT

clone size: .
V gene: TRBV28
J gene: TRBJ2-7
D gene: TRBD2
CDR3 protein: CASSSGGESHEQYF
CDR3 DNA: TGTGCCAGCAGTTCGGGGGGGGAGTCCCACGAGCAGTACTTC

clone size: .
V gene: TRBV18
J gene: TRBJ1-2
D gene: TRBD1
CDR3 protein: CASSPGVRDRDGYTF
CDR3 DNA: TGTGCCAGCTCACCAGGAGTTCGGGACAGGGACGGCTACACCTTC

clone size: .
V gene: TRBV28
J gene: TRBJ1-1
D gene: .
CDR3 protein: CASFPPGTSGLTEAFF
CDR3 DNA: TGTGCCAGCTTTCCTCCAGGGACTAGTGGCCTCACTGAAGCTTTCTTT

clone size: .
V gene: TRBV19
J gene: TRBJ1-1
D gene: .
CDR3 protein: CASSIGGWTEAFF
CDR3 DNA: TGTGCCAGTAGTATTGGGGGGTGGACTGAAGCTTTCTTT

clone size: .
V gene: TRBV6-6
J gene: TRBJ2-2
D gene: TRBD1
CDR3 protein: CASSNPGTGFPGELFF
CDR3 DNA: TGTGCCAGCAGTAATCCCGGGACAGGGTTTCCCGGGGAGCTGTTTTTT

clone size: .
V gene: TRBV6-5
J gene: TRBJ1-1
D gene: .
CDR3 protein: CASSTHLRDTEAFF
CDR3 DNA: TGTGCCAGCAGTACACATCTGAGGGACACTGAAGCTTTCTTT

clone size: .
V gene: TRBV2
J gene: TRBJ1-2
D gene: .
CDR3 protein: CASSEAQLNDYGYTF
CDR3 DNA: TGTGCCAGCAGTGAAGCCCAACTAAACGACTATGGCTACACCTTC

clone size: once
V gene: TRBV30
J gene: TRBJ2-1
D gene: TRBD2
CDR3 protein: CAWSPSGRPYNEQFF
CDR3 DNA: TGTGCCTGGAGTCCTAGCGGGAGGCCCTACAATGAGCAGTTCTTC

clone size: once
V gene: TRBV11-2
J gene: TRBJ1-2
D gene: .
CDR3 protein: CASSLQGTYGYTF
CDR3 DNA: TGTGCCAGCAGCTTGCAGGGGACATATGGCTACACCTTC

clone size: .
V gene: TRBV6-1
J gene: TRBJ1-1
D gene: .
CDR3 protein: CASSERGRNTEAFF
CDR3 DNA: TGTGCCAGCAGTGAAAGAGGTCGGAACACTGAAGCTTTCTTT

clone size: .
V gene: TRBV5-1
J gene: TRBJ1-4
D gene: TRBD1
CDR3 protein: CASSSGQGAHNEKLFF
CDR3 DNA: TGCGCCAGCAGCTCGGGACAGGGCGCTCATAATGAAAAACTGTTTTTT

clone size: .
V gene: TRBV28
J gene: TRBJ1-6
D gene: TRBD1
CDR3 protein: CASSLGTGDYSPLHF
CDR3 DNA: TGTGCCAGCAGTTTAGGGACAGGGGATTATTCACCCCTCCACTTT